This is a list of T cell receptor beta chains from one sample in a study of blood T cell repertoires in COVID-19. Sequencing was performed with immunoSEQ multiplex PCR; in TCRdb, only in-frame clones are kept and a portion is missing. The top ten clones hold about 3% of a sample with approximately 240,000 clones, around 85% of them seen once. Material: peripheral blood. The receptors shown here come from a woman younger than 45 who had recovered from COVID-19. Both conserved end residues are part of each CDR3. A D gene is named only where the DNA matches it firmly. Size is stated for part of the rows, as once, few or many counts, or as a class when the clone is expanded.

TRBV18,TRBJ2-5,.,few,TGTGCCAGCTCACCGGTTGCAGATCAAGAGACCCAGTACTTC,CASSPVADQETQYF
TRBV18,TRBJ2-2,TRBD2,.,TGTGCCAGCTCATACCGGACTAGCACCGGGGAGCTGTTTTTT,CASSYRTSTGELFF
TRBV6-6,TRBJ2-3,.,.,TGTGCCAGCAGTTCGCGCGGGGAAGATACGCAGTATTTT,CASSSRGEDTQYF
TRBV21-1,TRBJ1-2,.,.,TGTGCCAGCAGCAAAGTAGGCCAGGCCAGGGATGGCTACACCTTC,CASSKVGQARDGYTF
TRBV27,TRBJ2-1,.,.,TGTGCCAGCAGTTCCCCGGGAGATGAGCAGTTCTTC,CASSSPGDEQFF
TRBV5-4,TRBJ2-1,.,.,TGTGCCAGCAGCCCTTTGGGGGGGGCCAGCAATGAGCAGTTCTTC,CASSPLGGASNEQFF
TRBV2,TRBJ2-2,TRBD2,.,TGTGCCAGCAGTGGATACGGGGGGGCTGGCGGGGAGCTGTTTTTT,CASSGYGGAGGELFF
TRBV25-1,TRBJ1-2,TRBD1,.,TGTGCCAGCAGTGACACTGGGACAGGGGAAGTTTTCGGCTACACCTTC,CASSDTGTGEVFGYTF
TRBV7-9,TRBJ1-5,TRBD1,.,TGTGCCAGCAGCTTAGTGGTAGGGGCAGGGGGGCAGCCCCAGCATTTT,CASSLVVGAGGQPQHF
TRBV18,TRBJ1-1,.,.,TGTGCCAGCTCACCACAAGCAGGGGTTAACACTGAAGCTTTCTTT,CASSPQAGVNTEAFF
TRBV4-1,TRBJ2-2,TRBD2,.,TGCGCCAGCAGCCAAGAACCTCCGGGACTATCGAACACCGGGGAGCTGTTTTTT,CASSQEPPGLSNTGELFF
TRBV19,TRBJ1-2,TRBD1,once,TGTGCCAGTAGTATTGGACAGGCGGGTGGCTACACCTTC,CASSIGQAGGYTF
TRBV28,TRBJ1-1,TRBD1,.,TGTGCCAGCAGTCCTGGGACAGGTGGGACTGAAGCTTTCTTT,CASSPGTGGTEAFF
TRBV5-1,TRBJ2-1,.,.,TGCGCCAGCAGCTTGGGATTTGGTGGGGCGATCAATGAGCAGTTCTTC,CASSLGFGGAINEQFF
TRBV6-5,TRBJ2-7,TRBD1,.,TGTGCCAGCAGTTACTCGAGATGGACAGGACACTACGAGCAGTACTTC,CASSYSRWTGHYEQYF
TRBV6-5,TRBJ2-7,TRBD1,.,TGTGCCAGCACTTACTCCGGGACAGGGATATACGAGCAGTACTTC,CASTYSGTGIYEQYF
TRBV2,TRBJ1-2,TRBD1,.,TGTGCCAGCAGTGAAGCGCGGGCGGGTCAGGGGGCAGGCTATGGCTACACCTTC,CASSEARAGQGAGYGYTF
TRBV30,TRBJ1-2,.,.,TGTGCCTGGAGTGTAGTAACAGTAGGCTATGGCTACACCTTC,CAWSVVTVGYGYTF
TRBV5-4,TRBJ2-5,.,.,TGTGCCAGCAGCTGGCACCCCCAAGAGACCCAGTACTTC,CASSWHPQETQYF
TRBV7-2,TRBJ2-3,.,.,TGTGCCAGCAGCTTAGTTCCTAGCGACCGGGTGGAGCAGTATTTT,CASSLVPSDRVEQYF
TRBV6-1,TRBJ2-7,.,few,TGTGCCAGCAGTGAATGGAACGGGGGGCCCTACGAGCAGTACTTC,CASSEWNGGPYEQYF
TRBV15,TRBJ2-1,.,once,TGTGCCACCAGCAGAGATTCGATTCTCAGGGCCCAGGGGAATGAGCAGTTCTTC,CATSRDSILRAQGNEQFF
TRBV6-5,TRBJ1-1,.,few,TGTGCCAGCAGCACTACAGGGATGAACACTGAAGCTTTCTTT,CASSTTGMNTEAFF
TRBV4-3,TRBJ1-3,.,.,TGCGCCAGCAGCCAAGAAGGGGGGGCCTGGTCCTCTGGAAACACCATATATTTT,CASSQEGGAWSSGNTIYF
TRBV19,TRBJ2-5,TRBD2,.,TGTGCCAGTAGGGGGACTAGCGGGGGCCAAGAGACCCAGTACTTC,CASRGTSGGQETQYF
TRBV12-3/TRBV12-4,TRBJ2-7,.,few,TGTGCCAGCAGTTTCTCGACAGTCTACGAGCAGTACTTC,CASSFSTVYEQYF
TRBV5-1,TRBJ1-2,.,.,TGCGCCAGCAGCTTGGATGCCACATATGGCTACACCTTC,CASSLDATYGYTF